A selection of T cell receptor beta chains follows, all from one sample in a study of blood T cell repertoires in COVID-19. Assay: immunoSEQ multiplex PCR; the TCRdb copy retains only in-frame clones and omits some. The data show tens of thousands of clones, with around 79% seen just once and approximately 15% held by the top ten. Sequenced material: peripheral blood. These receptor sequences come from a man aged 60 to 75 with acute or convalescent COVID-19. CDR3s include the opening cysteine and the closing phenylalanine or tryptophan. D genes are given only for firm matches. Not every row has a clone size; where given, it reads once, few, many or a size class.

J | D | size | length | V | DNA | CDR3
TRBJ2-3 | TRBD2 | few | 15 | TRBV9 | TGTGCCAGCAGCGTTAGCGGGGGGATGACAGATACGCAGTATTTT | CASSVSGGMTDTQYF
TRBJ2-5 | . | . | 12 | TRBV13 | TGTGCCAGCAGCCCGCGCAGGGAGACCCAGTACTTC | CASSPRRETQYF
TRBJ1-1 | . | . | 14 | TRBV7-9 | TGTGCCAGCAGCTCACAAAGACAAAACACTGAAGCTTTCTTT | CASSSQRQNTEAFF
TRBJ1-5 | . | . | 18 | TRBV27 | TGTGCCAGCAGTTCCCTTCGAGTGAAAGGGGGTAGCAATCAGCCCCAGCATTTT | CASSSLRVKGGSNQPQHF
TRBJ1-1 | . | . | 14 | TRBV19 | TGTGCCAGTAGTATTAGTCAGGGGATAACTGAAGCTTTCTTT | CASSISQGITEAFF
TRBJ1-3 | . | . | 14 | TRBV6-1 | TGTGCCAGCAGTGAGCAGGACAGAGGAAACACCATATATTTT | CASSEQDRGNTIYF
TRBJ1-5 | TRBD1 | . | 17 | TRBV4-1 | TGCGCCAGCAGCCAAGCCTTTGGGGCAGGGGGATCGCAGCCCCAGCATTTT | CASSQAFGAGGSQPQHF
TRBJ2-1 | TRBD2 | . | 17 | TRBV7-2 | TGTGCCAGCAGCCTCTCGGGACTAGCGGGGGTTTCTATTGAGCAGTTCTTC | CASSLSGLAGVSIEQFF
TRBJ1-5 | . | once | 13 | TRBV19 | TGTGCCAGTAAAGGGAACAGGAATCAGCCCCAGCATTTT | CASKGNRNQPQHF
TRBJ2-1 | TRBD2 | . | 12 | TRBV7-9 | TGTGCCAGCAGCCTAAGCGGGGGACTCGCGGTCTTC | CASSLSGGLAVF
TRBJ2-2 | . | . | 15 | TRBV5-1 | TGCGCCAGCAGCTTGGCCCCAGGGGACACCGGGGAGCTGTTTTTT | CASSLAPGDTGELFF
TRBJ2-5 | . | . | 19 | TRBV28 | TGTGCCAGCAGTTCCCCACACAACCCGGGCCCAACGGGACAAGAGACCCAGTACTTC | CASSSPHNPGPTGQETQYF
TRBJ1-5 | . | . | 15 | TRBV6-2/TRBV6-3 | TGTGCCAGCAGTTACCTCTATGATAGCAATCAGCCCCAGCATTTT | CASSYLYDSNQPQHF
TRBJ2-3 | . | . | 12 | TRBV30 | TGTGCCTGGACTAAGCCCGGAGATACGCAGTATTTT | CAWTKPGDTQYF
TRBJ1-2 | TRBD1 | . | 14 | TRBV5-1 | TGCGCCAGCAGCCTTGGACAGGGCATCTATGGCTACACCTTC | CASSLGQGIYGYTF
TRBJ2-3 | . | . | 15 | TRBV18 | TGTGCCAGCTCACCTTTCAGTCAAAGCACAGATACGCAGTATTTT | CASSPFSQSTDTQYF
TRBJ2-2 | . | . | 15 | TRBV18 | TGTGCCAGCTCACTTATGACAGGGAACACCGGGGAGCTGTTTTTT | CASSLMTGNTGELFF
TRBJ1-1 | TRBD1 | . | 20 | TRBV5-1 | TGCGCCAGCAGCTTGTGGGGACAGGGGGCGCAAAGAAAGGTAGTTACTGAAGCTTTCTTT | CASSLWGQGAQRKVVTEAFF
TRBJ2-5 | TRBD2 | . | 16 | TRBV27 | TGTGCCAGCAGCTCGACGACTAGCGGGGAACAAGAGACCCAGTACTTC | CASSSTTSGEQETQYF
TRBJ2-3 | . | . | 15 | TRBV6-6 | TGTGCCAGCAGTTATGGGCTGGGGGCGGCAGATACGCAGTATTTT | CASSYGLGAADTQYF
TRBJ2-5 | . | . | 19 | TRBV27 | TGTGCCAGCAGTTTATTTGCCAGGGGCGCGCTGGGGTACCAAGAGACCCAGTACTTC | CASSLFARGALGYQETQYF
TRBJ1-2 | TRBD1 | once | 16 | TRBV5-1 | TGCGCCAGCAGCTTGGGAACCGGGACAGCTAACTATGGCTACACCTTC | CASSLGTGTANYGYTF
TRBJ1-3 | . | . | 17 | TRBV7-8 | TGTGCCAGCAGCTTAGTGCAGAGTACTACCTCTGGAAACACCATATATTTT | CASSLVQSTTSGNTIYF
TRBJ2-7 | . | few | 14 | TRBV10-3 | TGTGCCATCAGAGATAACCAGGGTCCCTACGAGCAGTACTTC | CAIRDNQGPYEQYF
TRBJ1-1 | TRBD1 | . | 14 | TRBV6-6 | TGTGCCAGCAGTTCCGGGACAGTTCCCTTTGAAGCTTTCTTT | CASSSGTVPFEAFF
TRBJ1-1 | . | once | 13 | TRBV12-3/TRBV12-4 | TGTGCCAGCAGTCCACAGCTGAACACTGAAGCTTTCTTT | CASSPQLNTEAFF
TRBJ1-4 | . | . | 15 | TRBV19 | TGTGCCAGTAGTATGAGTGGGCCAACCTCCGAAAAACTGTTTTTT | CASSMSGPTSEKLFF
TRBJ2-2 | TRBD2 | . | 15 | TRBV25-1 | TGTGCCAGCAGTGAATTGAGCGGGGACACCGGGGAGCTGTTTTTT | CASSELSGDTGELFF
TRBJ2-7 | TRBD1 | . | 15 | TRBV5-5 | TGTGCCAGCAGCCCCAGACAGGGGGCCACCTACGAGCAGTACTTC | CASSPRQGATYEQYF
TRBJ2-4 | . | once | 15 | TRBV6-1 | TGTGCCAGCAGTGAAGCGGTCCTAAGTAAAAACATTCAGTACTTC | CASSEAVLSKNIQYF
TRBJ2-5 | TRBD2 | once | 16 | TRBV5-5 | TGTGCCAGCAGCGGAGCGGGGGGCCCTATACAAGAGACCCAGTACTTC | CASSGAGGPIQETQYF
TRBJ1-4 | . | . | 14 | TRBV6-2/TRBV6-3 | TGTGCCAGCAGCTTAGACACCCACAATGAAAAACTGTTTTTT | CASSLDTHNEKLFF
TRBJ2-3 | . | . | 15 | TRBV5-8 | TGTGCCAGCAGCAAGGCTGGGGGGTCCACAGATACGCAGTATTTT | CASSKAGGSTDTQYF
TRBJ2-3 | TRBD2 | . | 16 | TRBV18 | TGTGCCAGCTCATCATCTGCGGGGGGGCCTACGGATACGCAGTATTTT | CASSSSAGGPTDTQYF
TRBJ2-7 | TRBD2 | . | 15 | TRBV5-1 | TGCGCCAGCAGCCCCAGACTAGCGGGGGGACGGGAGCAGTACTTC | CASSPRLAGGREQYF
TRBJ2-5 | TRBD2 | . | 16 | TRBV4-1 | TGCGCCAGCAGCCAAGTTGGTAGCGGGGGAAAAGGGGCCCAGTACTTC | CASSQVGSGGKGAQYF
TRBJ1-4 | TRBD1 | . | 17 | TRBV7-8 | TGTGCCAGCAGCCGAGCGGGACAGGGTGCCCCAAATGAAAAACTGTTTTTT | CASSRAGQGAPNEKLFF
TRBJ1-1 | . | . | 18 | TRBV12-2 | TGTGCAAGTCGCTTAGCGGGTCCCGGGACAGGGGAGGGGACTGAAGCTTTCTTT | CASRLAGPGTGEGTEAFF
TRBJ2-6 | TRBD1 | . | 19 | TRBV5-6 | TGTGCCAGCAGCTTGGGGGGACAGGCTTTAATCTCTGGGGCCAACGTCCTGACTTTC | CASSLGGQALISGANVLTF
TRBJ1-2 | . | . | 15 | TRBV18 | TGTGCCAGCTCACCCCGCGGGGGGGCGGCCTATGGCTACACCTTC | CASSPRGGAAYGYTF
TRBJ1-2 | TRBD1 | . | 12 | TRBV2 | TGTGCCAGCAGCGAGGACAGGGCAAGCTACACCTTC | CASSEDRASYTF
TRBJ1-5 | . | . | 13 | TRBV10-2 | TGCGCCAGCAGGCCGGTCTTAAATCAGCCCCAGCATTTT | CASRPVLNQPQHF
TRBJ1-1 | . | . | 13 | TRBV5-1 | TGCGCCAGCAGCCCTTGGGGGGGCACTGAAGCTTTCTTT | CASSPWGGTEAFF
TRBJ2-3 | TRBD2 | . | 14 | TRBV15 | TGTGCCACCAGAAATAGCGGGGGCACAGATACGCAGTATTTT | CATRNSGGTDTQYF
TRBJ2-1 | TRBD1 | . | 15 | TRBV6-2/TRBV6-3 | TGTGCCAGCAGTCCCGGGACAGTCTCCTACAATGAGCAGTTCTTC | CASSPGTVSYNEQFF
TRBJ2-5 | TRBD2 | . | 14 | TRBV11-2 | TGTGCCAGCAGCTTTAGCGGGGCGGGGGAGACCCAGTACTTC | CASSFSGAGETQYF
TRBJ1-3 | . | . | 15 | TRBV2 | TGTGCCAGCTTGAGTACCCTACCCTCTGGAAACACCATATATTTT | CASLSTLPSGNTIYF
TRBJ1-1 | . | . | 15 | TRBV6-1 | TGTGCCAGCAGTGACCAGGGTGGATTGAACACTGAAGCTTTCTTT | CASSDQGGLNTEAFF
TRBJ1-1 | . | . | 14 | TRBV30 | TGTGCCTGGAACGGGGGGCAGGTGAACACTGAAGCTTTCTTT | CAWNGGQVNTEAFF
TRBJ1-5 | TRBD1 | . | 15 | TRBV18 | TGTGCCAGCTCACCCATCGGACAGGCGTCTCAGCCCCAGCATTTT | CASSPIGQASQPQHF
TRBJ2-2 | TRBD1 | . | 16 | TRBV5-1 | TGCGCCAGCAGCTTGGTCCAGGGGGTTGGGACCGGGGAGCTGTTTTTT | CASSLVQGVGTGELFF
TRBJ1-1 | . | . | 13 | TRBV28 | TGTGCCAGCATAAGACAGGCGAACACTGAAGCTTTCTTT | CASIRQANTEAFF
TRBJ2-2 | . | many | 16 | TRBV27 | TGTGCCAGCAGTACCCGACAGCGTCTAGAGACCGGGGAGCTGTTTTTT | CASSTRQRLETGELFF
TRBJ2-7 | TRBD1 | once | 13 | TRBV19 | TGTGCCAGTAGTACCCGACAGGGGGACGAGCAGTACTTC | CASSTRQGDEQYF
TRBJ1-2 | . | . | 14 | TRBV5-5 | TGTGCCAGCAGCCCCGGGACATACGGCTACGGCTACACCTTC | CASSPGTYGYGYTF
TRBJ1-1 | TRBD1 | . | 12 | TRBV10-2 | TGCGCCAGCACCAACAGGGGCACTGAAGCTTTCTTT | CASTNRGTEAFF
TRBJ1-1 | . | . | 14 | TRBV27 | TGTGCCAGCAGCCCCAGCGGGGTAAACACTGAAGCTTTCTTT | CASSPSGVNTEAFF